One sample yielded the 4 T cell receptor beta chains listed below, sequenced in a study of blood T cell repertoires in COVID-19. Data came from immunoSEQ multiplex PCR; TCRdb stores just in-frame clones and leaves some out. Seen here are 85,000 to 110,000 clones, around 92% observed once, and the top ten hold 3.5%. The sample consisted of peripheral blood. Every receptor here comes from a woman in her sixties with acute or convalescent COVID-19.

The chain uses TRBV20-1 and TRBJ1-2; no clear D gene. V lost 0 bases to trimming and J lost 7 bases, with 6 bases between them. CDR3 length: 11 residues. CDR1 is DFQATT and CDR2 is SNEGSKA in the germline V gene (reference sequence). The CDR3 sequence is CSARDSSGYTF. Written as DNA, the CDR3 is TGCAGTGCTAGAGACTCTTCTGGCTACACCTTC.

The J gene is TRBJ2-5, the V gene TRBV2, with TRBD1 as a possible D gene (5 bases). CDR1 SNHLY and CDR2 FYNNEI come from the germline V gene. The CDR3 has 14 amino acids. With 5 bases removed from V and 1 base from J, the gap between germline ends came to 11 bases. Written as DNA, the CDR3 is TGTGCCAGCAGTCTACAGGTTTCCCAAGAGACCCAGTACTTC. Residues: CASSLQVSQETQYF.

The J gene is TRBJ1-2, the V gene TRBV9; maybe TRBD1 (6 bases). CDR1 and CDR2 (germline): SGDLS, YYNGEE. The CDR3 has 14 amino acids. V gave up 4 bases and J gave up 3 bases, with 13 bases separating them. The CDR3 nucleotides read TGTGCCAGCAGCCAGCAGGGGCGCGACTATGGCTACACCTTC. Translated, it gives CASSQQGRDYGYTF.

This clone is a singleton in its sample. The chain combines TRBV7-9 with TRBJ2-1, with unresolved D. The V gene's germline CDR1 is SEHNR and CDR2 FQNEAQ (reference sequence). The CDR3 sequence is 12 residues long. Trimming pared 5 bases from V and 5 bases from J, leaving 7 bases between. In nucleotides, the CDR3 is TGTGCCAGCAGCCTAATCGACAATGAGCAGTTCTTC. This sequence encodes CASSLIDNEQFF. Full variable domain (rest looked up from reference TRBV7-9 and TRBJ2-1): DTGVSQNPRHKITKRGQNVTFRCDPISEHNRLYWYRQTLGQGPEFLTYFQNEAQLEKSRLLSDRFSAERPKGSFSTLEIQRTEQGDSAMYLCASSLIDNEQFFGPGTRLTVL.